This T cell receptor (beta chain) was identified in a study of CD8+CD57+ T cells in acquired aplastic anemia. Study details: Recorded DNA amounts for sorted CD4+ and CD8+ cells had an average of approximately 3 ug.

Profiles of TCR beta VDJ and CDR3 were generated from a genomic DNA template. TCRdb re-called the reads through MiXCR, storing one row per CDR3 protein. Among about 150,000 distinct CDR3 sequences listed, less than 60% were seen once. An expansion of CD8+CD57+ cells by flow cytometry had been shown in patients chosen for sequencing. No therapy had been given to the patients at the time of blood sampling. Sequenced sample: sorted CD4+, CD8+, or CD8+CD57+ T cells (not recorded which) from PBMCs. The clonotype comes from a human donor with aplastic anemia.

The DNA for the CDR3 is TGTGCCAGCAGTTACGGGGGGGGGCTTGAGACCCAGTACTTC. Translated: CASSYGGGLETQYF. The V and J genes are TRBV6-5 and TRBJ2-5, with D possibly matching TRBD2 (7 bases). The length of the CDR3 is 14 residues. Trimming took off 2 bases at V and 5 bases at J, with 12 bases between the two ends. CDR1 is MNHEY and CDR2 is SVGAGI in the germline V gene.